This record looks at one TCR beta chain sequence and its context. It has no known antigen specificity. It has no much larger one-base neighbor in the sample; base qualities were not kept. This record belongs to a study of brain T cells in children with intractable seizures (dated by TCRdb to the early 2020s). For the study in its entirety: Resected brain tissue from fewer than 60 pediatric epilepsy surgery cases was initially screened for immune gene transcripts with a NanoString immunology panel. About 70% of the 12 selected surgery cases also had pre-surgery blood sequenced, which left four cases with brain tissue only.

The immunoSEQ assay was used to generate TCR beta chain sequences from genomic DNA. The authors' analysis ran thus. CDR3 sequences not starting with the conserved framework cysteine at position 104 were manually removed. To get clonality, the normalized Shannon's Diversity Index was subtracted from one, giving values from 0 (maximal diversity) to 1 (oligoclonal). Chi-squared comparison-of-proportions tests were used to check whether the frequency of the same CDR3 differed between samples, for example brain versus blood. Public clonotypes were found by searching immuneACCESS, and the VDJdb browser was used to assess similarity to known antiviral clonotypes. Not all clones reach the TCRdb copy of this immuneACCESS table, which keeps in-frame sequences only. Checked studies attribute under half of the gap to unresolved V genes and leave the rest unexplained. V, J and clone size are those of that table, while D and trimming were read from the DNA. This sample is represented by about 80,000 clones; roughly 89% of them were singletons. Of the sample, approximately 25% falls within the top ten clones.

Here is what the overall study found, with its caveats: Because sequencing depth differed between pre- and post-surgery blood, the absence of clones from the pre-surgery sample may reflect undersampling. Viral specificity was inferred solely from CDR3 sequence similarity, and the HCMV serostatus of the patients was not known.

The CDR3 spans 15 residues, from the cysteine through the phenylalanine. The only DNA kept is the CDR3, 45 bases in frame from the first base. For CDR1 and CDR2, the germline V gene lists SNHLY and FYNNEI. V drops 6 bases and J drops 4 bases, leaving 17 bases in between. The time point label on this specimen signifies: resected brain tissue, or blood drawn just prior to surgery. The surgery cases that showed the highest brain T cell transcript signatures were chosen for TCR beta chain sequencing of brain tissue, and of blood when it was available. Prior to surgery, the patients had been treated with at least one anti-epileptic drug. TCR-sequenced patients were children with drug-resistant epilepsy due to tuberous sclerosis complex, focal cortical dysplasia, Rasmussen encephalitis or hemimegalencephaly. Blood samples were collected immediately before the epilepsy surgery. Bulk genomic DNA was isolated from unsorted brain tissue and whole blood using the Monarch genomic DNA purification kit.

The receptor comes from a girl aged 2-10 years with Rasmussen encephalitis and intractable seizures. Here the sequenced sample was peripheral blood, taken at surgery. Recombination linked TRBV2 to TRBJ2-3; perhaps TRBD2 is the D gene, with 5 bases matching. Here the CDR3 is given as CASSYDYRDPDTQYF. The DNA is TGTGCCAGCAGCTACGACTACCGCGACCCAGATACGCAGTATTTT.